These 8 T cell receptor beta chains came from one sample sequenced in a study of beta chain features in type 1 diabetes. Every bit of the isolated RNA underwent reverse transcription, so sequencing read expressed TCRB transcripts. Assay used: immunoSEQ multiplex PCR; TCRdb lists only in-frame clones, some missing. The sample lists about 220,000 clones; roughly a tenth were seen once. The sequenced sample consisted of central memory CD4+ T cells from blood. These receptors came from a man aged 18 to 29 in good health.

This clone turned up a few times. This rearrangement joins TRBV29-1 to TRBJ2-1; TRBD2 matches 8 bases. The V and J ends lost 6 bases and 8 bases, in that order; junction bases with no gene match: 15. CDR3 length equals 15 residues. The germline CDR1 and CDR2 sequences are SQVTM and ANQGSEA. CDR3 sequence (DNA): TGCAGCGTAATACCGTGGACTAGCACCAGGCATGAGCAGTTCTTC. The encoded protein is CSVIPWTSTRHEQFF.

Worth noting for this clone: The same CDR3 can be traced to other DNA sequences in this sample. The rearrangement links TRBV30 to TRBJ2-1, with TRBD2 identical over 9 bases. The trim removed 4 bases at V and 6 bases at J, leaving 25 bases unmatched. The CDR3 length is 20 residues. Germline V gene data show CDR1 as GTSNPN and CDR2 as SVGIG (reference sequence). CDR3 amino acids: CAWTYTGISGGGRARNEQFF. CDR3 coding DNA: TGTGCCTGGACCTACACAGGGATATCAGGCGGCGGGAGGGCCCGCAATGAGCAGTTCTTC.

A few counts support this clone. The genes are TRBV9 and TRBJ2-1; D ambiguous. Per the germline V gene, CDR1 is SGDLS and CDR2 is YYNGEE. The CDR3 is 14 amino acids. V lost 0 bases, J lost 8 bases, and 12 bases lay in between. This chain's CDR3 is CASSVVGYSDEQFF. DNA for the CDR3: TGTGCCAGCAGCGTAGTGGGGTATTCGGATGAGCAGTTCTTC.

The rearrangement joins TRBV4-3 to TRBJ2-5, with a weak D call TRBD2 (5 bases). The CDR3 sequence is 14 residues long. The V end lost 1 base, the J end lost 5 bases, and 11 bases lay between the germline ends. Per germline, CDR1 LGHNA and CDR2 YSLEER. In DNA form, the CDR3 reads TGCGCCAGCAGCCAAGTTCAGCGAGGGGAGACCCAGTACTTC. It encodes CASSQVQRGETQYF.

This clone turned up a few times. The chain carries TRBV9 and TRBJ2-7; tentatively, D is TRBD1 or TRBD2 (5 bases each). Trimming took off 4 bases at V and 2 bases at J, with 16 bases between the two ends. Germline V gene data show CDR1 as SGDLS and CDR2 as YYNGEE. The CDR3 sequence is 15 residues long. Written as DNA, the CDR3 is TGTGCCAGCAGCCCCCCACGGGACGGGGCCTACGAGCAGTACTTC. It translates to CASSPPRDGAYEQYF.

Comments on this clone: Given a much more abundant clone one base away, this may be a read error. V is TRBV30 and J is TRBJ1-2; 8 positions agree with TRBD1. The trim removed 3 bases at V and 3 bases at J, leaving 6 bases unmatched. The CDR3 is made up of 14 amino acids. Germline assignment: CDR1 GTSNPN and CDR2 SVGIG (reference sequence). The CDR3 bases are TGTGCCTGGAGGCCTACAGGGGGTTACTATGGCTACACCTTC. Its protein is CAWRPTGGYYGYTF.

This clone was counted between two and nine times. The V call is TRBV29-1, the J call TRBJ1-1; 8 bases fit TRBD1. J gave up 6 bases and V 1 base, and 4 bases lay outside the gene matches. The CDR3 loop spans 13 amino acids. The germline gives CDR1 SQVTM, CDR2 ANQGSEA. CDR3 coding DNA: TGCAGCGTTGAAGGGCAGGGGGCGGCTGAAGCTTTCTTT. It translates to CSVEGQGAAEAFF.

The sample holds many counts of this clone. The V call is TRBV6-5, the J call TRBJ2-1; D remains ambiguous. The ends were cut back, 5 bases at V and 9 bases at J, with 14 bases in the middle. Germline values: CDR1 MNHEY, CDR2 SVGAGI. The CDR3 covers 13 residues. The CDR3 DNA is TGTGCCAGCAGTGAGCTTAGACCCGGTGAGCAGTTCTTC. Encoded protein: CASSELRPGEQFF.